A selection of T cell receptor beta chains follows, all from one sample in a study of CD8+ T cells in alopecia areata. Generated by immunoSEQ multiplex PCR, the TCRdb table keeps only in-frame clones and is missing some. The sample has around 140,000 clones; around 47% are singletons. Sequencing input: CD4+ T cells sorted from blood. The receptors shown here come from a human donor with alopecia areata. Both conserved end residues are part of each CDR3.

V	CDR3
TRBV30	CACHRGIVSYEQYF
TRBV18	CASSPRDRGIETQYF
TRBV28	CASSERDGEQFF
TRBV30	CAWSVPVNTEAFF
TRBV2	CASCTQETQYF
TRBV27	CASSGGLGLAYEQYF
TRBV28	CASSTSARDHYGYTF
TRBV7-9	CASQIDGTYEQYF
TRBV29-1	CSVGEDQPQHF
TRBV29-1	CSAGPSYEQYF
TRBV4-1	CASSQVREKLFF
TRBV28	CASSTRDRGRWETQYF
TRBV4-1	CASSQVELIQETQYF
TRBV30	CAWSVREVQDTQYF
TRBV29-1	CSVVKGPYEQYF
TRBV9	CASSVDGHAGAYNEQFF
TRBV6-5	CASSRKETQYF
TRBV29-1	CSVVGENTEAFF
TRBV7-8	CASSSRSWNEQFF
TRBV28	CATSIRDSWPHF
TRBV27	CASSLSLGMGAKNIQYF
TRBV6-5	CASSSHRAEQYF
TRBV4-1	CASSQDPGGGETDTQYF
TRBV7-3	CASSLNSGGTGANVLTF
TRBV30	CAWSVGDLAYNEQFF
TRBV4-2	CASSSPGTENQPQHF
TRBV7-3	CASSGGQGLETQYF